The 20 T cell receptor beta chains in this list originate from one sample, sequenced in a study of read filtering for tumor transcriptome and immune sequencing. The library was built from around 0.4 ug RNA with molecular barcoded adaptors for alpha/delta and beta/gamma chains. A single record per CDR3 protein comes from TCRdb applying MiXCR to the reads. The table lists about 57,000 distinct CDR3 sequences, 20% to 25% of them singletons. What was sequenced was a population of CD138-negative cells sorted from bone marrow. The receptors were gathered from a donor at least 40 years old with multiple myeloma.

This clonotype was recorded at least ten times. This chain connects TRBV24-1 to TRBJ2-7; possible D gene TRBD2, 7 bases. The CDR3 spans 15 residues. The germline V gene encodes CDR1 KGHDR and CDR2 SFDVKD. V lost 4 bases and J 5 bases, leaving 17 bases between the germline ends. The CDR3, as DNA: TGTGCCACCAGTGACCGGGGGGCCTCCAGACACGAGCAGTACTTC. Translated, it gives CATSDRGASRHEQYF.

This clonotype showed up many times. J is TRBJ1-4 and V is TRBV12-5; D call uncertain. The CDR3 length is 14 residues. Germline CDR1 LGHNT, CDR2 FRNRAP. V lost 2 bases to trimming and J lost 10 bases, with 14 bases between them. CDR3 bases: TGTGCTAGTGGTTTGACCGGCTCCGTTGGAAAACTGTTTTTT. This codes for CASGLTGSVGKLFF.

The table lists this clonotype with many counts. The rearrangement links TRBV29-1 to TRBJ1-1, with D perhaps matching TRBD1 (5 bases). Germline V gene sequence: CDR1 SQVTM, CDR2 ANQGSEA. Between the trimmed V and J ends, which lost 1 base and 4 bases, there was a span of 7 bases. This CDR3 has 12 residues. DNA of the CDR3: TGCAGCGTTGAAGGGGGCGGCACTGAAGCTTTCTTT. Its protein product is CSVEGGGTEAFF.

This clonotype was detected many times. The genes are TRBV19 and TRBJ2-1; D may be TRBD2 (7 bases). In germline, CDR1 is LNHDA, CDR2 SQIVND (reference sequence). Trimming removed 9 bases at V and 2 bases at J, with 14 bases between. The CDR3 runs 14 residues. CDR3 amino acids: CASSLGGAYNEQFF. The CDR3 DNA is TGTGCCAGCAGTTTAGGGGGGGCCTACAATGAGCAGTTCTTC.

This clonotype counts as medium-sized. The chain combines TRBV20-1 with TRBJ2-1; no reliable D call. Germline V gene sequence: CDR1 DFQATT, CDR2 SNEGSKA (reference sequence). This CDR3 region has 15 residues. Trimming took off 3 bases at V and 5 bases at J, with 17 bases between the two ends. The CDR3 loop reads CSASPPYLTNNEQFF. CDR3 bases: TGCAGTGCTAGCCCCCCCTACCTCACTAACAATGAGCAGTTCTTC.

This clonotype was detected ten times or more. J is TRBJ2-1 and V is TRBV10-3, with 7 bases aligning to TRBD1. The CDR3 sequence is 12 residues long. V lost 10 bases to trimming and J lost 5 bases; unmatched junction nucleotides: 5. Germline V gene sequence: CDR1 ENHRY, CDR2 SYGVKD. In DNA, the CDR3 is TGTGCCACCGGACAGGCGGACAATGAGCAGTTCTTC. Amino acids: CATGQADNEQFF.

V and J are TRBV25-1 and TRBJ2-2; D unclear. Germline V gives CDR1 MGHDK, CDR2 SYGVNS. Trimming pared 2 bases from V and 6 bases from J, leaving 10 bases between. This CDR3 region has 14 residues. The CDR3 loop is CASSEVGSPGELFF. In DNA, the CDR3 is TGTGCCAGCAGTGAAGTGGGATCGCCCGGGGAGCTGTTTTTT.

This clonotype has only a few counts. A much larger clone is a single base away; this may be a read error. This rearrangement joins TRBV18 to TRBJ2-7; the D is unclear. The CDR3 is made up of 14 amino acids. Germline V CDR1 and CDR2: KGHSH, LQKENI. The CDR3 DNA sequence: TGTGCCTGCTCACCGCCGGGCCAGTCCTACGAGCAGTACTTC. Encoded protein: CACSPPGQSYEQYF. Together with reference TRBV18 and TRBJ2-7, the CDR3 gives the full variable domain: NAGVMQNPRHLVRRRGQEARLRCSPMKGHSHVYWYRQLPEEGLKFMVYLQKENIIDESGMPKERFSAEFPKEGPSILRIQQVVRGDSAAYFCACSPPGQSYEQYFGPGTRLTVT.

In this sample, this clonotype turned up a few times. The chain recombines TRBV19 with TRBJ2-2, with D tentatively TRBD1 (5 bases). Deletions cut 5 bases from V and 0 bases from J, with 16 bases between. CDR3 length equals 17 residues. Germline lookup yields CDR1 LNHDA and CDR2 SQIVND (reference sequence). CDR3 in amino acids: CASSLFKGITNTGELFF. CDR3 coding DNA: TGTGCCAGTAGTCTCTTCAAGGGGATCACGAACACCGGGGAGCTGTTTTTT.

In the case of this clonotype: One base separates it from a far larger clone, so it is likely a read error. This rearrangement joins TRBV12-3 or TRBV12-4 to TRBJ2-1; 7 bases map to TRBD2. The junction had 11 bases not matched to a gene; V was cut back by 5 bases and J by 4 bases. The CDR3 extends over 16 amino acids. The CDR3 region is CASSPSWGGTYNEQFF. DNA for the CDR3: TGTGCCAGCAGTCCCTCGTGGGGGGGAACATACAATGAGCAGTTCTTC.

On this clonotype: A read error is possible here, since a much larger clone lies one base away. The CDR3 protein is CASSLSGGYGDTIYF. CDR3 coding DNA: TGTGCCAGCAGCTTATCCGGGGGTTATGGAGACACCATATATTTT. The rearrangement links TRBV7-3 to TRBJ1-3; tentatively, D is TRBD1 (5 bases). There are 15 residues in the CDR3. The germline gives CDR1 SGHTA, CDR2 FQGTGA.

Concerning this clonotype itself: This may be a read error, as it is one base from a much larger clone. The CDR3 is CASLDPPYGYTF. In nucleotides, the CDR3 is TGTGCCAGCCTGGATCCCCCTTATGGCTACACCTTC. The V and J genes are TRBV28 and TRBJ1-2; D gene uncertain. CDR3 size: 12 residues. Per the germline V gene, CDR1 is MDHEN and CDR2 is SYDVKM. Trimming took off 8 bases at V and 5 bases at J, with 12 bases between the two ends.

J is TRBJ2-7 and V is TRBV20-1, with D perhaps given as TRBD1 or TRBD2 (5 bases each). V shed 4 bases and J shed 6 bases, with 19 bases lying between them. The CDR3 covers 14 residues. Germline loops: CDR1 DFQATT, CDR2 SNEGSKA (reference sequence). CDR3 nucleotides: TGCAGTGCTAAGAGGTCCGAGGGGTGGTCCGAGCAGTACTTC. Amino acid sequence: CSAKRSEGWSEQYF.

This clonotype was found many times. V gene TRBV6-6 combines with J gene TRBJ1-4; no clear D gene. The CDR3 runs to 12 residues. V gave up 8 bases and J gave up 1 base, with 5 bases separating them. CDR1 and CDR2 (germline): MNHNY, SVGAGI (reference sequence). The CDR3 nucleotides read TGTGCCAGCCGGTTAACTAATGAAAAACTGTTTTTT. It translates to CASRLTNEKLFF.

This clonotype has at least ten counts. V gene TRBV7-9 combines with J gene TRBJ2-1; D is perhaps TRBD2 (5 bases). The length of the CDR3 is 12 residues. Germline CDR1 SEHNR, CDR2 FQNEAQ (reference sequence). The V gene lost 2 bases and the J gene lost 8 bases, with 7 bases spanning the gap. As DNA, the CDR3 is TGTGCCAGCAGCTTATTGGGAGATGAGCAGTTCTTC. Protein sequence: CASSLLGDEQFF.

This clonotype was counted at least ten times. The chain links TRBV28 to TRBJ2-5; a possible D gene is TRBD2 (5 bases). The CDR3 is made up of 14 amino acids. CDR1 is MDHEN, CDR2 SYDVKM, per germline. V was cut by 3 bases and J by 5 bases, with 13 bases left in between. CDR3 loop: CASSFIGGSETQYF. The CDR3 coding sequence is TGTGCCAGCAGTTTTATTGGAGGTTCGGAGACCCAGTACTTC.

This clonotype was seen at least ten times. V usage is TRBV5-1 and J usage is TRBJ2-1; 11 nucleotides line up with TRBD2. J lost 6 bases, V lost 5 bases, and 7 bases had no gene match. The CDR3 covers 15 residues. Germline V gene lookup returns CDR1 SGHRS and CDR2 YFSETQ. CDR3 sequence (DNA): TGCGCCAGCAGGTCTGGACTAGCGGGTCTCAATGAGCAGTTCTTC. This sequence encodes CASRSGLAGLNEQFF.

This clonotype was seen at least ten times. This sequence joins TRBV20-1 and TRBJ2-3; either TRBD1 or TRBD2 may fit D (5 bases each). The V gene's germline CDR1 is DFQATT and CDR2 SNEGSKA (reference sequence). V lost 5 bases to trimming and J lost 0 bases, with 12 bases between them. This CDR3 is 14 amino acids long. CDR3 DNA sequence: TGCAGTGCTGGGGACGAGCTGAGCACAGATACGCAGTATTTT. Translating it yields CSAGDELSTDTQYF.

At least ten counts were recorded for this clonotype. The genes are TRBV20-1 and TRBJ2-5; 9 bases agree with TRBD2. V dropped 3 bases and J dropped 10; count of bases not matched to a gene: 18. The CDR3 sequence is 16 residues long. Looked up from germline, CDR1 is DFQATT and CDR2 is SNEGSKA (reference sequence). The CDR3 sequence: CSASELAGPPSVGQYF. CDR3 bases: TGCAGTGCTAGTGAACTAGCGGGCCCCCCGTCGGTGGGCCAGTACTTC.

Many counts were recorded for this clonotype. This rearrangement joins TRBV27 to TRBJ2-1, with D maybe TRBD2 (5 bases). CDR1 MNHEY and CDR2 SMNVEV come from the germline V gene (reference sequence). The CDR3 spans 14 residues. Between the trimmed V and J ends, which lost 3 bases and 5 bases, there was a span of 11 bases. CDR3 protein: CASSFGGSHNEQFF. CDR3 nucleotide sequence: TGTGCCAGCAGTTTTGGCGGGTCCCACAATGAGCAGTTCTTC.